This T cell receptor beta chain comes out of a study of Ad26.COV2.S vaccination and SARS-CoV-2 variants. Generated by immunoSEQ multiplex PCR, the TCRdb table keeps only in-frame clones and is missing some. The profile shows over 400,000 clones, around 91% of them singletons. Germline CDR1 is PRHDT and CDR2 is FYEKMQ (reference sequence). The CDR3 contains 14 residues. The V end was cut by 6 bases, the J end by 4 bases, with 16 bases between. Treatment of the sample: around 19 received Ad26.COV2.S at low or high dose, single or two shots; about 5 received placebo; per-sample allocation not given. Sampling occurred on day 63 after the first vaccine or placebo injection.

Sample: peripheral blood, taken in a trial of Ad26.COV2.S vaccine versus placebo. The chain couples TRBV13 to TRBJ2-7, with TRBD1 as a possible D gene (5 bases). The sequence came from a person between 18 and 60 years old who received the Ad26.COV2.S COVID-19 vaccine or a placebo. CDR3 DNA: TGTGCCAGCAGGACGTCAGGGTCATCGTACGAGCAGTACTTC. This codes for CASRTSGSSYEQYF.